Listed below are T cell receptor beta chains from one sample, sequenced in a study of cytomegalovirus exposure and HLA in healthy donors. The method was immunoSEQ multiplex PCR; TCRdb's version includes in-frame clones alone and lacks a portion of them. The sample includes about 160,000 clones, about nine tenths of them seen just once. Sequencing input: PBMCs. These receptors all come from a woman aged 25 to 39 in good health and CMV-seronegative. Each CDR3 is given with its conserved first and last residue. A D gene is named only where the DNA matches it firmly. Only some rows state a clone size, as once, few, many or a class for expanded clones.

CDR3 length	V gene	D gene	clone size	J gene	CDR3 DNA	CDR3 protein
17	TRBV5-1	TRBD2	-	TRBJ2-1	TGCGCCAGCAGCTCCCGGGGACTAGCGGGAGGGCACGGTGAGCAGTTCTTC	CASSSRGLAGGHGEQFF
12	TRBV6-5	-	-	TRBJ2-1	TGTGCCAGCTGGGGACCACCCAATGAGCAGTTCTTC	CASWGPPNEQFF
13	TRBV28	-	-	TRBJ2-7	TGTGCCAGCAGAAACGGGGGCGTCCACGAGCAGTACTTC	CASRNGGVHEQYF
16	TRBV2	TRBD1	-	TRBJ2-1	TGTGCCAGCAGGCCCACCGGACAGGGAAAAAGCGATGAGCAGTTCTTC	CASRPTGQGKSDEQFF
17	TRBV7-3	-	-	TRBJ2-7	TGTGCCAGCAGCCCCGGTGCGGGCGGGATCCGTTCCTACGAGCAGTACTTC	CASSPGAGGIRSYEQYF
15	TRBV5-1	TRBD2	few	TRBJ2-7	TGCGCCAGCAGCTCGGGTGCGGGGGGCTCCTACGAGCAGTACTTC	CASSSGAGGSYEQYF
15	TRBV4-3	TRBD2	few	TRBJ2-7	TGCGCCAGCAGACAGGGACTAGTTGGGTCCTACGAGCAGTACTTC	CASRQGLVGSYEQYF
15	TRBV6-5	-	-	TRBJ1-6	TGTGCCAGCAGTTACTCGCCCGTTGGAGCTTCACCCCTCCACTTT	CASSYSPVGASPLHF
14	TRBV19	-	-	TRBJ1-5	TGTGCCAGTAGTATGGGCAGGTCCAGGCAGCCCCAGCATTTT	CASSMGRSRQPQHF
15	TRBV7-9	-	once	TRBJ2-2	TGTGCCATCCCAGAACCGGGACTCGGAACCGGGGAGCTGTTTTTT	CAIPEPGLGTGELFF
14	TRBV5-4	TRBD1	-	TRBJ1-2	TGTGCCAGCAGCCCGGGACAGGACAGCTATGGCTACACCTTC	CASSPGQDSYGYTF
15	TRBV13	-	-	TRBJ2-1	TGTGCCAGCAGTCTACAGGGAACATTTCGCAATGAGCAGTTCTTC	CASSLQGTFRNEQFF
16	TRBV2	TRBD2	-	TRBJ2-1	TGTGCCAGCAGCGGGAATAGCGGGGGCCAATACAATGAGCAGTTCTTC	CASSGNSGGQYNEQFF
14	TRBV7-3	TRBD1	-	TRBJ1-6	TGTGCCAGCAGCCCGACAGGGGGCCGCGCACCCCTCCACTTT	CASSPTGGRAPLHF
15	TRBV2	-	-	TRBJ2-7	TGTGCCAGCAGTCTCGGGGGGCAAGGAGTCTACGAGCAGTACTTC	CASSLGGQGVYEQYF
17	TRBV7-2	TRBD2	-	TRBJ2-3	TGTGCCAGCAGCTTAGGTTTGCGGGGGGGCCACCAAGATACGCAGTATTTT	CASSLGLRGGHQDTQYF
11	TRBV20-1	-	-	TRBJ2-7	TGCAGTGCTAGAGTAGACTACGAGCAGTACTTC	CSARVDYEQYF
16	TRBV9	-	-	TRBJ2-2	TGTGCCAGCAGCGCAAGGGTCGTCATGAACACCGGGGAGCTGTTTTTT	CASSARVVMNTGELFF
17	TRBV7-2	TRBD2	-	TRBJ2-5	TGTGCCAGCAGCTTAGGGACTAGCGGGGGCGAGGGGGAGACCCAGTACTTC	CASSLGTSGGEGETQYF
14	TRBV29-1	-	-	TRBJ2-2	TGCAGCGTAAGATACAGAACGAACACCGGGGAGCTGTTTTTT	CSVRYRTNTGELFF
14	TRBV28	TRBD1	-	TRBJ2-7	TGTGCCATCGCGGGACAGGGACGATTTTACGAGCAGTACTTC	CAIAGQGRFYEQYF
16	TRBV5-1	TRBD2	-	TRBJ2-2	TGCGCCAGCAGCTTGTCCCCTAGCGGGAGGATCGGGGAGCTGTTTTTT	CASSLSPSGRIGELFF
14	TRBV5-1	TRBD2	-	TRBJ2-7	TGCGCCAGCAGCAAGGGACTAGCGCCCTACGAGCAGTACTTC	CASSKGLAPYEQYF
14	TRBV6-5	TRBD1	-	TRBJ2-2	TGTGCCAGCAGTCAAAACAGGGGCACCGGGGAGCTGTTTTTT	CASSQNRGTGELFF
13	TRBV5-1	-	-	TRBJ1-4	TGCGCCAGCAGCTTTTCCTTACGGGAAAAACTGTTTTTT	CASSFSLREKLFF
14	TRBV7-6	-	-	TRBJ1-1	TGTGCCAGCAGCTTAGATAGGGGGAGCACTGAAGCTTTCTTT	CASSLDRGSTEAFF
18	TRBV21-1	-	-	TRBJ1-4	TGTGCCAGCAGCAAAGAGGCAGGGGCGAAGGTGTATAGTGAAAAACTGTTTTTT	CASSKEAGAKVYSEKLFF
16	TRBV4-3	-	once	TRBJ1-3	TGCGCCAGCAGCCAAGGATTTGGGCCCTCTGGAAACACCATATATTTT	CASSQGFGPSGNTIYF
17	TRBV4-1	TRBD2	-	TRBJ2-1	TGCGCCAGCAGCCAAGTATGGCGGGAGGCCTCCTACAATGAGCAGTTCTTC	CASSQVWREASYNEQFF
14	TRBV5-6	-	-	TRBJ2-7	TGTGCCAGCAGCTTGGGGGCCAGAACCTACGAGCAGTACTTC	CASSLGARTYEQYF
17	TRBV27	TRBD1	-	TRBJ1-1	TGTGCCAGCATCAAATCCGGGGGGACAGGGGCGAACACTGAAGCTTTCTTT	CASIKSGGTGANTEAFF
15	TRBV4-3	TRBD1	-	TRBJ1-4	TGCGCCAGCAGCCGCACGGGGACAGATAATGAAAAACTGTTTTTT	CASSRTGTDNEKLFF
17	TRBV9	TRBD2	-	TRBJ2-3	TGTGCCAGCAGCGTGGGGGGTCTAGCGGGAGCTGGGGATACGCAGTATTTT	CASSVGGLAGAGDTQYF
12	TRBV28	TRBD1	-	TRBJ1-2	TGTGCCAGCAGTGACAGGGTGAAGGGCTACACCTTC	CASSDRVKGYTF
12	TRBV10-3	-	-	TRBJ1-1	TGTGCCATCAGTGGAGGGGGCACTGAAGCTTTCTTT	CAISGGGTEAFF
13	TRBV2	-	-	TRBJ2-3	TGTGCCAGCAGTGAAGCGGGAGAGGGTACGCAGTATTTT	CASSEAGEGTQYF
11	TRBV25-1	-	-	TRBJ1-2	TGTGCCAGCAGTGAGAACTATGGCTACACCTTC	CASSENYGYTF
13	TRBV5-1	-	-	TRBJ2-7	TGCGCCAGCAATTATGGAGGGGGATACGAGCAGTACTTC	CASNYGGGYEQYF
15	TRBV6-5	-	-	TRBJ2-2	TGTGCCAGCTCCAGGAGGGTCGCGAACACCGGGGAGCTGTTTTTT	CASSRRVANTGELFF
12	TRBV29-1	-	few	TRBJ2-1	TGCAGCGTTGTAATAGGGGCCCATGAGCAGTTCTTC	CSVVIGAHEQFF
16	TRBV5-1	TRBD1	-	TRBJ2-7	TGCGCCAGCAGCTTGGCCCAGGGGACAGGGCCCAGGGAGCAGTACTTC	CASSLAQGTGPREQYF
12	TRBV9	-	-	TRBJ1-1	TGTGCCAGCAGCGGAGGGACGGTTGAAGCTTTCTTT	CASSGGTVEAFF